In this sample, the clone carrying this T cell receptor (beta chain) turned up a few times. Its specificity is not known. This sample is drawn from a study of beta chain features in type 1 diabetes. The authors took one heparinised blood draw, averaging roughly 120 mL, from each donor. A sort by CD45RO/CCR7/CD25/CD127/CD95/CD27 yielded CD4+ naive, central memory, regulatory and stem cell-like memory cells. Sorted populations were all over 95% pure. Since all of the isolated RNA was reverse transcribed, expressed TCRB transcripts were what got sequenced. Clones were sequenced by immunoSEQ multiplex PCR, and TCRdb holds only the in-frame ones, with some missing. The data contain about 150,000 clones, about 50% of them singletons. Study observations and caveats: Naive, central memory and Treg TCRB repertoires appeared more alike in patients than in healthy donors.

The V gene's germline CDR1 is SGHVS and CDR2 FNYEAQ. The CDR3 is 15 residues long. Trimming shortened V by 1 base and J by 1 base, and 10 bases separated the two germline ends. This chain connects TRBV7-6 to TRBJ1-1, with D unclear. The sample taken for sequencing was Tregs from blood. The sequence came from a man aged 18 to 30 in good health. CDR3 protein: CASSLVRGPNTEAFF. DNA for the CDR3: TGTGCCAGCAGCTTAGTTAGAGGGCCGAACACTGAAGCTTTCTTT.